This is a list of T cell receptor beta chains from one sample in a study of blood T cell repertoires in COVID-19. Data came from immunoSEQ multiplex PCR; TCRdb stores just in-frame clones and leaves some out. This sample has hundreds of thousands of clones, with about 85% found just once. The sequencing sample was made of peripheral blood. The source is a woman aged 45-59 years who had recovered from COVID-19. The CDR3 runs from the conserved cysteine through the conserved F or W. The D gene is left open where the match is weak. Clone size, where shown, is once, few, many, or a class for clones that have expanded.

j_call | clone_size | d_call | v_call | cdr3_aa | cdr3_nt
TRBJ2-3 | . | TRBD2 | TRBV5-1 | CASSLVGGGATDTQYF | TGCGCCAGCAGCTTGGTGGGCGGGGGGGCCACAGATACGCAGTATTTT
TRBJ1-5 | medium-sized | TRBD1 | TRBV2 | CASSEGTGGYQPQHF | TGTGCCAGCAGTGAAGGGACAGGGGGATATCAGCCCCAGCATTTT
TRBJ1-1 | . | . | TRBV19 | CASSIVQGSRTEAFF | TGTGCCAGTAGTATAGTTCAGGGCTCGAGGACTGAAGCTTTCTTT
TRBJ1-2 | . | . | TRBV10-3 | CAIRLGAEDGYTF | TGTGCCATCAGACTAGGAGCGGAGGATGGCTACACCTTC
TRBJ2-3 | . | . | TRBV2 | CASSEQSSTDTQYF | TGTGCCAGCAGTGAACAGTCTAGCACAGATACGCAGTATTTT
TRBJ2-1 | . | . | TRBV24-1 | CATSDSGLVEQFF | TGTGCCACCAGTGATTCCGGACTCGTTGAGCAGTTCTTC
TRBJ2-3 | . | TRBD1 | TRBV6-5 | CASRRGTGKSDTQYF | TGTGCCAGCAGGCGGGGGACAGGGAAATCAGATACGCAGTATTTT
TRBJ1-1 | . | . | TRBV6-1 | CASSEAVGLAEAFF | TGTGCCAGCAGTGAGGCGGTGGGGCTCGCTGAAGCTTTCTTT
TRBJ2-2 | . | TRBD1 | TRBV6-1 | CASSEQGASTGELFF | TGTGCCAGCAGTGAACAGGGGGCTTCCACCGGGGAGCTGTTTTTT
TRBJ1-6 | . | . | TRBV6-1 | CASSEQGWDSPLHF | TGTGCCAGCAGTGAACAGGGTTGGGATTCACCCCTCCACTTT
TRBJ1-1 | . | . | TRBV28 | CASSLLARVHTEAFF | TGTGCCAGCAGTTTATTGGCGAGGGTCCACACTGAAGCTTTCTTT
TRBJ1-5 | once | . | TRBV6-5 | CASSSGQSNQPQHF | TGTGCCAGCAGTTCTGGACAGAGCAATCAGCCCCAGCATTTT
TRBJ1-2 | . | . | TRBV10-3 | CAISESTFSGGLVSGYTF | TGTGCCATCAGTGAGTCGACTTTCTCCGGGGGGCTGGTAAGTGGCTACACCTTC
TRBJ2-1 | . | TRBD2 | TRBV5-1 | CASSLGFFGGLAGGEGNNEQFF | TGCGCCAGCAGCTTGGGGTTCTTCGGGGGACTAGCGGGAGGGGAGGGTAACAATGAGCAGTTCTTC
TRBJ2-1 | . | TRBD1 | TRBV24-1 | CATSEAGTGTWEQFF | TGTGCCACCAGTGAGGCCGGGACAGGGACTTGGGAGCAGTTCTTC
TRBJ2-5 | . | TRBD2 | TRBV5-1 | CASSLELGRSFETQYF | TGCGCCAGCAGCTTGGAGCTCGGGAGGAGCTTTGAGACCCAGTACTTC
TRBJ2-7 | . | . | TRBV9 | CASSVGGSLSLYEQYF | TGTGCCAGCAGCGTAGGCGGCAGCCTATCACTCTACGAGCAGTACTTC
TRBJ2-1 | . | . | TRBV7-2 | CASSLGHYNEQFF | TGTGCCAGCAGCTTAGGACACTACAATGAGCAGTTCTTC
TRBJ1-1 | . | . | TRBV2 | CASTYRDQAFF | TGTGCCAGCACCTACCGGGATCAAGCTTTCTTT
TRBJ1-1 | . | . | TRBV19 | CASIPFAEAFF | TGTGCCAGTATCCCCTTCGCTGAAGCTTTCTTT
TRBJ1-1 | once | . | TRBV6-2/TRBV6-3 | CASSPTGSGNTEAFF | TGTGCCAGCAGTCCGACAGGTTCGGGGAACACTGAAGCTTTCTTT
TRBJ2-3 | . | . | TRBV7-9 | CASSPQGGGSTDTQYF | TGTGCCAGCAGCCCCCAGGGAGGGGGAAGCACAGATACGCAGTATTTT
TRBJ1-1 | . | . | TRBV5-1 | CASSPYGQQSEAFF | TGCGCCAGCAGCCCCTATGGACAGCAATCTGAAGCTTTCTTT
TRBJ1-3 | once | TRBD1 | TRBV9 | CASSVATGGDFGNTIYF | TGTGCCAGCAGCGTAGCTACAGGGGGCGATTTTGGAAACACCATATATTTT
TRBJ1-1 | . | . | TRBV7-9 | CASSLERGLNTEAFF | TGTGCCAGCAGCTTGGAAAGGGGTCTGAACACTGAAGCTTTCTTT
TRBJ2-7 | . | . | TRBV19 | CASSIPGLHYEQYF | TGTGCCAGTAGTATACCGGGACTCCATTACGAGCAGTACTTC
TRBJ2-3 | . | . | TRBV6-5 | CASSNRLPDTQYF | TGTGCCAGCAGTAACCGACTACCTGATACGCAGTATTTT
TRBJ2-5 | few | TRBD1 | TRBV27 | CASSWLGTGGKETQYF | TGTGCCAGCAGCTGGCTCGGGACAGGGGGTAAAGAGACCCAGTACTTC
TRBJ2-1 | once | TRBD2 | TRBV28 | CASSLGRFGYNEQFF | TGTGCCAGCAGCCTCGGGAGGTTTGGTTACAATGAGCAGTTCTTC
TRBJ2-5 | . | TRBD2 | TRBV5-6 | CASSPPASGGAYQETQYF | TGTGCCAGCAGCCCGCCGGCTAGCGGGGGGGCGTACCAAGAGACCCAGTACTTC
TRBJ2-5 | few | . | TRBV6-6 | CASSSYRDFQETQYF | TGTGCCAGCAGTTCTTACCGGGACTTCCAAGAGACCCAGTACTTC
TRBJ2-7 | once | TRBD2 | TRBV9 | CASSKAGTSVYEQYF | TGTGCCAGCAGCAAAGCCGGGACTAGCGTTTACGAGCAGTACTTC
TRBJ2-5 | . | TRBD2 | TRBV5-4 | CASSLGTSGGAETQYF | TGTGCCAGCAGCTTGGGGACTAGCGGGGGGGCAGAGACCCAGTACTTC
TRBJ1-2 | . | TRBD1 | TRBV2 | CARGGQVNYGYTF | TGTGCCAGGGGGGGACAGGTAAACTATGGCTACACCTTC
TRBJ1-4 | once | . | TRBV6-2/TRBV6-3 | CASSYFSGEKLFF | TGTGCCAGCAGTTACTTCTCGGGTGAAAAACTGTTTTTT
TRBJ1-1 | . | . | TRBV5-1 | CASSLYASTEAFF | TGCGCCAGCAGCTTATACGCCAGCACTGAAGCTTTCTTT
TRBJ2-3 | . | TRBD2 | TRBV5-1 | CASSLARSSGSTDTQYF | TGCGCCAGCAGCTTGGCCAGGAGTAGCGGGAGCACAGATACGCAGTATTTT
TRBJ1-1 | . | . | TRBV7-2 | CASSLGLRQSNTEAFF | TGTGCCAGCAGCTTAGGGCTCCGACAGTCGAACACTGAAGCTTTCTTT
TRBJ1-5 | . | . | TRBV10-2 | CASSGVRSNQPQHF | TGCGCCAGCAGTGGGGTCAGGAGCAATCAGCCCCAGCATTTT
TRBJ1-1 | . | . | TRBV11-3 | CASSLREGTEAFF | TGTGCCAGCAGCTTGAGGGAAGGCACTGAAGCTTTCTTT
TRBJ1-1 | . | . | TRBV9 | CASSVDAGAEAFF | TGTGCCAGCAGCGTAGACGCCGGAGCTGAAGCTTTCTTT
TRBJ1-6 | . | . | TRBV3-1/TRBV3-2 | CASSQDGESPLHF | TGTGCCAGCAGCCAAGATGGGGAGTCACCCCTCCACTTT
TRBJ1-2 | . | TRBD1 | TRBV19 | CASAPGTGGNTF | TGTGCCAGTGCCCCCGGGACAGGGGGTAACACCTTC
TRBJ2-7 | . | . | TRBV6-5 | CASSYDRSGEQYF | TGTGCCAGCAGTTACGACAGGAGCGGCGAGCAGTACTTC
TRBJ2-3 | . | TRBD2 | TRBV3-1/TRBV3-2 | CASSQDGLAGGRTDTQYF | TGTGCCAGCAGCCAAGATGGACTAGCGGGGGGCCGCACAGATACGCAGTATTTT
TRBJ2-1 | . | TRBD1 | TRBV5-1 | CASSFDRAFDRFF | TGCGCCAGCAGCTTTGACAGGGCTTTTGATAGGTTCTTC
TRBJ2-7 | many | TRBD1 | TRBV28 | CASKGTGRYEQYF | TGTGCCAGCAAGGGGACAGGGCGGTACGAGCAGTACTTC
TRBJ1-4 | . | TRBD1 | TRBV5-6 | CASSLPTGTNEKLFF | TGTGCCAGCAGCCTCCCGACAGGGACCAATGAAAAACTGTTTTTT
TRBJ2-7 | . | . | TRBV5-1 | CASSPGHEITYEQYF | TGCGCCAGCAGCCCGGGACACGAGATCACCTACGAGCAGTACTTC
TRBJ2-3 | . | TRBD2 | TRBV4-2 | CASSQQSGGATDTQYF | TGTGCCAGCAGCCAACAAAGCGGGGGGGCGACAGATACGCAGTATTTT
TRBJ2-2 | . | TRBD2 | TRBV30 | CACAGLAGGWNTGELFF | TGTGCCTGCGCCGGACTAGCGGGAGGGTGGAACACCGGGGAGCTGTTTTTT
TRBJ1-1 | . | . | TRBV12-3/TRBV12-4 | CASSFRGGTEAFF | TGTGCCAGCAGTTTCCGGGGGGGCACTGAAGCTTTCTTT
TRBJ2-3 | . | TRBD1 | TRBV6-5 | CASRRQGSDTQYF | TGTGCCAGCAGGAGACAGGGGTCAGATACGCAGTATTTT
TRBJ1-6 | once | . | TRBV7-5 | CARSPGTHRASSYNSPLHF | TGTGCCAGAAGCCCCGGAACCCACAGGGCTAGCTCCTATAATTCACCCCTCCACTTT
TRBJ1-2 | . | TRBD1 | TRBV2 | CATRQGPNYGYTF | TGTGCCACCCGACAGGGACCTAACTATGGCTACACCTTC